This T cell receptor beta chain appears in the sequencing data of a study of blood T cell repertoires in COVID-19. The method was immunoSEQ multiplex PCR; TCRdb's version includes in-frame clones alone and lacks a portion of them. The repertoire consists of about 70,000 clones, with about nine tenths occurring once and the leading ten covering over 6%. The CDR3 runs 16 residues. V gave up 4 bases and J gave up 3 bases; unmatched junction bases: 10. Germline CDR1 reads SGHDT; CDR2 reads YYEEEE. The source is a woman in her 70s with acute or convalescent COVID-19. The rearrangement joins TRBV5-6 to TRBJ2-3; the match to TRBD1 covers 8 bases. Material: peripheral blood. CDR3 nucleotides: TGTGCCAGCAGCACCGGGACAGGCGGAGGTACAGATACGCAGTATTTT. This encodes CASSTGTGGGTDTQYF. Drawing the rest from reference TRBV5-6 and TRBJ2-3, the complete variable domain is DAGVTQSPTHLIKTRGQQVTLRCSPKSGHDTVSWYQQALGQGPQFIFQYYEEEERQRGNFPDRFSGHQFPNYSSELNVNALLLGDSALYLCASSTGTGGGTDTQYFGPGTRLTVL.